A selection of T cell receptor beta chains follows, all from one sample in a study of T cells in Graves' hyperthyroidism and ophthalmopathy. TCRdb used MiXCR to reprocess the multiplex PCR reads, holding one entry per CDR3 protein. The sample contains some 490,000 distinct CDR3 sequences, about 16% of which appear only once. Sequenced input: blood. Source of these receptors: a woman in her 30s with Graves' ophthalmopathy. Both conserved end residues are part of each CDR3. The D gene is left open where the match is weak. The size entry is marked missing in some rows and otherwise reads once, few, many or a size class.

V,D,J,size,DNA,CDR3
TRBV20-1,NA,TRBJ2-2,few,TGCAGTGCTGTTCACTCTAGCGCCACCGGGGAGCTGTTTTTT,CSAVHSSATGELFF
TRBV29-1,TRBD1,TRBJ2-1,NA,TGCAGCGTGGGACCTAGGTGGGACAGGGGGACTTACAATGAGCAGTTCTTC,CSVGPRWDRGTYNEQFF
TRBV14,NA,TRBJ2-3,NA,TGTGCCAGCAGCCAAGGGTGGGTGGCAGATACGCAGTATTTT,CASSQGWVADTQYF
TRBV20-1,NA,TRBJ1-2,NA,TGCAGTGCTAGATCGTCAGGGACTGACAACTATGGCTACACCTTC,CSARSSGTDNYGYTF
TRBV19,TRBD2,TRBJ2-2,few,TGTGCCAGTAGCAAGGGACTAGCAGGGACCGGGGAGCTGTTTTTT,CASSKGLAGTGELFF
TRBV7-2,NA,TRBJ2-7,few,TGTGCCAGCAGCTTAGAGTCTCTCTCCTACGAGCAGTACTTC,CASSLESLSYEQYF
TRBV7-9,NA,TRBJ1-4,few,TGTGCCAGCAGCCCGTCGCGGGGGTCTTTGAATGAAAAACTGTTTTTT,CASSPSRGSLNEKLFF
TRBV6-1,NA,TRBJ1-1,many,TGTGCCAGCACTTTGGGCACTGAAGCTTTCTTT,CASTLGTEAFF
TRBV6-2/TRBV6-3,NA,TRBJ1-1,NA,TGTGCCAGCAGAGAGCCCCGGGAGCACACTGAAGCTTTCTTT,CASREPREHTEAFF
TRBV30,NA,TRBJ1-1,many,TGTGCCTGGAGTGGGCGGGGCACTGAAGCTTTCTTT,CAWSGRGTEAFF
TRBV12-3/TRBV12-4,NA,TRBJ1-1,NA,TGTGCCAGCAGTTTATTCGGGGGCGGGATTGAAGCTTTCTTT,CASSLFGGGIEAFF
TRBV7-2,NA,TRBJ2-7,many,TGTGCCAGCAGCCAACTACTAGCTTTGGAGCAGTACTTC,CASSQLLALEQYF
TRBV20-1,NA,TRBJ2-7,many,TGCAGTGCCATAGTTTACGCCTATAGCCCCTACGAGCAGTACTTC,CSAIVYAYSPYEQYF
TRBV30,TRBD1,TRBJ1-2,many,TGTGCCTGGAGACCAGGACAGGGAGATGGCTACACCTTC,CAWRPGQGDGYTF
TRBV28,NA,TRBJ1-5,few,TGTGCCAGCAGTTTATTAATAGACAGTTATAGCAATCAGCCCCAGCATTTT,CASSLLIDSYSNQPQHF
TRBV7-6,NA,TRBJ2-7,NA,TGTGCCAGCAGTCGAACAGGGACGGGGGAGCAGTACTTC,CASSRTGTGEQYF
TRBV28,NA,TRBJ1-5,many,TGTGCCAGCGAAATGGGCAGGGCCAGTCAGCCCCAGCATTTT,CASEMGRASQPQHF
TRBV6-1,NA,TRBJ1-1,many,TGTGCCAGCAGTTCACACGACTGGATGAACACTGAAGCTTTCTTT,CASSSHDWMNTEAFF
TRBV20-1,NA,TRBJ2-7,NA,TGCAGTGCCCGGACTCTCTTGGAGCAGTACTTC,CSARTLLEQYF
TRBV11-2,TRBD1,TRBJ1-4,many,TGTGCCAGCAGCCCATACAGGGGGGAACTGTTTTTT,CASSPYRGELFF
TRBV28,TRBD1,TRBJ2-2,NA,TGTGCCAGCAGTGTCATTGGGACAGTTCTGAACACCGGGGAGCTGTTTTTT,CASSVIGTVLNTGELFF
TRBV10-2,TRBD1,TRBJ1-2,NA,TGCGCCAGCACCGGGGTCCGACAGGGAGACGGCTACACCTTC,CASTGVRQGDGYTF
TRBV30,TRBD2,TRBJ2-3,many,TGTGCCTGGAGTGCCCCCGGACTAGGCGCAGATACGCAGTATTTT,CAWSAPGLGADTQYF
TRBV18,NA,TRBJ1-1,NA,TGTGCCAGCTCCCAAGCGCAGAATCTCAGGGGTGAAGCTTTCTTT,CASSQAQNLRGEAFF
TRBV18,NA,TRBJ1-5,NA,TGTGCCAGCTCGGCCCCCGATCAGGTTGATCAGCCCCAGCATTTT,CASSAPDQVDQPQHF
TRBV24-1,NA,TRBJ1-1,many,TGTGCCACCAGTGAATCGACCTCTATTGAAGCTTTCTTT,CATSESTSIEAFF
TRBV27,TRBD2,TRBJ2-5,NA,TGTGCCAGCATGGGCGCGGGACTACAAGAGACCCAGTACTTC,CASMGAGLQETQYF
TRBV2,NA,TRBJ2-3,many,TGTGCCAGCGAGGCCGGAACGACAGATACGCAGTATTTT,CASEAGTTDTQYF